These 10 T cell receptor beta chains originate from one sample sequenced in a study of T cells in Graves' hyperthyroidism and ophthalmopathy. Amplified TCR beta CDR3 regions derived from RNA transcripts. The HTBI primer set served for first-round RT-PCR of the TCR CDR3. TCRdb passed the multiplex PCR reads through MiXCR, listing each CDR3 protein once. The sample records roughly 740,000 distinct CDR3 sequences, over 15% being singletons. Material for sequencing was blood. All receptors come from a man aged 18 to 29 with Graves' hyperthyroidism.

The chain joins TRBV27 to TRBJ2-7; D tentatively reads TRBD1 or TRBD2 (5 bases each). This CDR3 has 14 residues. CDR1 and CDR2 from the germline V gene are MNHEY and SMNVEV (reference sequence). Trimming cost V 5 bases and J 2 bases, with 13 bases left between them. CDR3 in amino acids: CASSGGPRPYEQYF. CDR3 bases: TGTGCCAGCAGTGGGGGACCGCGGCCCTACGAGCAGTACTTC.

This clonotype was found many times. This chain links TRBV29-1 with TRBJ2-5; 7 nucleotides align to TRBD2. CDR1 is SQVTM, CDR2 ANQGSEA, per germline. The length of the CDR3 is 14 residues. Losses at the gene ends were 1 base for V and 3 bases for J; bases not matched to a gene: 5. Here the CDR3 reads CSVEGASGEETQYF. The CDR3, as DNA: TGCAGCGTTGAAGGGGCTAGCGGCGAAGAGACCCAGTACTTC.

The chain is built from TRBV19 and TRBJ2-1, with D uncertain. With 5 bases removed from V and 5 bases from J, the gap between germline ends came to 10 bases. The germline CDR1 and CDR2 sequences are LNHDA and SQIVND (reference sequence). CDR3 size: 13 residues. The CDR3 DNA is TGTGCCAGTAGTTCTCCGCCGGACAATGAGCAGTTCTTC. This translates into CASSSPPDNEQFF.

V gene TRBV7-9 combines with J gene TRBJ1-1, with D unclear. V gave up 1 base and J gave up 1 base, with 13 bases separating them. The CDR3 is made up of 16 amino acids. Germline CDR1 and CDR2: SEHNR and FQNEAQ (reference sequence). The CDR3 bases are TGTGCCAGCAGCTTAGGGACCCGGGCCAAGAACACTGAAGCTTTCTTT. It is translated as CASSLGTRAKNTEAFF.

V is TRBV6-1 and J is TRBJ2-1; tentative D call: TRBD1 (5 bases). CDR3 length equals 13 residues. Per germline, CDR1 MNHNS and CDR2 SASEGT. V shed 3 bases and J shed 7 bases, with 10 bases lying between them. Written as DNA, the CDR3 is TGTGCCAGCAGTGAGACAGTAGCAAATGAGCAGTTCTTC. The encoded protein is CASSETVANEQFF.

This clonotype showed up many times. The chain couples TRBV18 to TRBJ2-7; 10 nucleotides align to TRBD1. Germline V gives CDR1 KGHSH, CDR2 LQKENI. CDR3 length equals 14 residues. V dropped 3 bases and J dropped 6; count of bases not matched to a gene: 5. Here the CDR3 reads CASSPDRGACEQYF. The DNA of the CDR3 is TGTGCCAGCTCACCGGACAGGGGGGCCTGCGAGCAGTACTTC.

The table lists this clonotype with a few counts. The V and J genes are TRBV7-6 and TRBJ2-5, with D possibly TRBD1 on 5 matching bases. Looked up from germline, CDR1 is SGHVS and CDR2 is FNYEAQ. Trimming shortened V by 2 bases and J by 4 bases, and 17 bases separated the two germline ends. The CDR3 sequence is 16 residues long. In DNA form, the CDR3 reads TGTGCCAGCAGCTTAAGAGTAGGGGAAGTGGGAGAGACCCAGTACTTC. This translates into CASSLRVGEVGETQYF.

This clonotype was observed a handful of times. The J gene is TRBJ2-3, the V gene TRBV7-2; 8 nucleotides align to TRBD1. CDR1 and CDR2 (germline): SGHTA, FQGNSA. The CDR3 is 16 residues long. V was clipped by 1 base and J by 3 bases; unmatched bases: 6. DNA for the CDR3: TGTGCCAGCAGCTTAGACCGACAGGGGTTAACAGATACGCAGTATTTT. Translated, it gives CASSLDRQGLTDTQYF.

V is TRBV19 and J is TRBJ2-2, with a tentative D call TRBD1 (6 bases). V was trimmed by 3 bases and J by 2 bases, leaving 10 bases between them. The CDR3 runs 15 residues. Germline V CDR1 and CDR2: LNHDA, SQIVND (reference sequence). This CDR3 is CASSIMDRNTGELFF. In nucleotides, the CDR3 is TGTGCCAGTAGTATTATGGACAGAAACACCGGGGAGCTGTTTTTT.

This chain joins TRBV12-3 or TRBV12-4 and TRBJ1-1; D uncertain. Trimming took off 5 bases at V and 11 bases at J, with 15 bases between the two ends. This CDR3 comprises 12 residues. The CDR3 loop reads CASSTISGWAFF. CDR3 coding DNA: TGTGCCAGCAGTACCATTAGTGGGTGGGCTTTCTTT.